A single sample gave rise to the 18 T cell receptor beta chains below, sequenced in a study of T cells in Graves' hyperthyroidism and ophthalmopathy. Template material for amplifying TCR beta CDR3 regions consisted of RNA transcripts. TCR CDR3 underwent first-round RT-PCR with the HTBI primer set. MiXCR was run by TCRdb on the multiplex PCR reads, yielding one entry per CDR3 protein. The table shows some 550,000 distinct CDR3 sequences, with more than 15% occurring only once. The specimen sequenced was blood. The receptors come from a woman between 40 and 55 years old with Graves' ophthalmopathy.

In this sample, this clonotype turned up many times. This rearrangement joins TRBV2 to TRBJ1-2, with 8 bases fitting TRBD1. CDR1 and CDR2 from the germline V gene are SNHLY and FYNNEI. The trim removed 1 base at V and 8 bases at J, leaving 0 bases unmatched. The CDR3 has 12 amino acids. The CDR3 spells CASSEGQGGYTF. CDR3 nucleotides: TGTGCCAGCAGTGAAGGACAGGGGGGCTACACCTTC. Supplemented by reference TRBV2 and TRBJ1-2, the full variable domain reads EPEVTQTPSHQVTQMGQEVILRCVPISNHLYFYWYRQILGQKVEFLVSFYNNEISEKSEIFDDQFSVERPDGSNFTLKIRSTKLEDSAMYFCASSEGQGGYTFGSGTRLTVV.

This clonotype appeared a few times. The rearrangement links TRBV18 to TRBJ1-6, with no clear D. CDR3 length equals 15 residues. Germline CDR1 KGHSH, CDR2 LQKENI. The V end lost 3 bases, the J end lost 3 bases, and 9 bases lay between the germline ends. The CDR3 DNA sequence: TGTGCCAGCTCACCCCTCCCAGTCTATAATTCACCCCTCCACTTT. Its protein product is CASSPLPVYNSPLHF.

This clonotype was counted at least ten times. The CDR3 spells CASSLYRAANTEAFF. CDR3 DNA sequence: TGCGCCAGCAGCTTGTACAGGGCAGCCAACACTGAAGCTTTCTTT. The V call is TRBV5-1, the J call TRBJ1-1; the D gene is possibly TRBD1 (6 bases). CDR1 is SGHRS, CDR2 YFSETQ, per germline. V lost 1 base to trimming and J lost 2 bases, with 12 bases between them. The CDR3 is made up of 15 amino acids.

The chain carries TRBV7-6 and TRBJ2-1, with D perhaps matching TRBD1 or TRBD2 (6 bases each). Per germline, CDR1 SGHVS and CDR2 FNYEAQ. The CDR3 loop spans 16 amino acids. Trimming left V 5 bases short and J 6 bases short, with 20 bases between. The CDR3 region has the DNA TGTGCCAGCAGCGTATTTTGGAGGGGGTCGGGCAATGAGCAGTTCTTC. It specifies CASSVFWRGSGNEQFF.

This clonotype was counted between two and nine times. Written as DNA, the CDR3 is TGTGCCAGCAGCGTAGACAGGCTCTCTGGAAACACCATATATTTT. The encoded protein is CASSVDRLSGNTIYF. This chain links TRBV7-9 with TRBJ1-3, with D possibly being TRBD1 (6 bases). V lost 5 bases to trimming and J lost 0 bases, with 11 bases between them. The CDR3 runs to 15 residues. Germline V gene sequence: CDR1 SEHNR, CDR2 FQNEAQ (reference sequence).

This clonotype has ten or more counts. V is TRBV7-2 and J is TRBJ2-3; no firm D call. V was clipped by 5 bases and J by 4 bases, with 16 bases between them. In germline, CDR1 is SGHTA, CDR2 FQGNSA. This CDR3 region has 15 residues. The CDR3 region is CASSASAGRPDTQYF. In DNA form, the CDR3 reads TGTGCCAGCAGCGCATCCGCCGGCAGACCAGATACGCAGTATTTT.

The CDR3 coding sequence is TGTGCCAGCAGCCAAGATCCGAACATTCAGTACTTC. As protein: CASSQDPNIQYF. The chain has TRBV3-1 and TRBJ2-4; no reliable D call. Trimming left V 0 bases short and J 7 bases short, with 4 bases between. This CDR3 spans 12 amino acids. Germline CDR1 reads LGHDT; CDR2 reads YNNKEL (reference sequence).

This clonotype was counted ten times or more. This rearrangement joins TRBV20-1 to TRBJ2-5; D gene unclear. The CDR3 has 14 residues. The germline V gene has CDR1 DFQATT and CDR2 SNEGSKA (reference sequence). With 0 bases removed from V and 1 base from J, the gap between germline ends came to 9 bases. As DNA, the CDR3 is TGCAGTGCTAGAGATAGCCTTAGCCAAGAGACCCAGTACTTC. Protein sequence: CSARDSLSQETQYF.

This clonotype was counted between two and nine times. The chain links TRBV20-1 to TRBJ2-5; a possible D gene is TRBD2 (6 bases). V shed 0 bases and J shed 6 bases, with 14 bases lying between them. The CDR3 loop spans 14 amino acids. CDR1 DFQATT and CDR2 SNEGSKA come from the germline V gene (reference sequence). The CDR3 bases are TGCAGTGCTAGAGATCGGATAGCGGCCCAGACCCAGTACTTC. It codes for CSARDRIAAQTQYF.

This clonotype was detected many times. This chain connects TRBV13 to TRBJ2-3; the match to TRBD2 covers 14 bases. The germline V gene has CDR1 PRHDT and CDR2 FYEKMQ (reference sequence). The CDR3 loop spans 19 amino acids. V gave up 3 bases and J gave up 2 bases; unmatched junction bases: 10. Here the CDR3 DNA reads TGTGCCAGCAGCTTGAAGACTAGCGGGGGGGGTCTGGACACAGATACGCAGTATTTT. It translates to CASSLKTSGGGLDTDTQYF.

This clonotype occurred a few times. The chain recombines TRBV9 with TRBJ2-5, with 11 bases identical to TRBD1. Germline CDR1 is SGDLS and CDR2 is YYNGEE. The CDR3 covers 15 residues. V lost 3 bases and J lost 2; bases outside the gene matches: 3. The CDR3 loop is CASSGGTGGQETQYF. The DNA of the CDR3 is TGTGCCAGCAGCGGCGGGACAGGGGGTCAAGAGACCCAGTACTTC.

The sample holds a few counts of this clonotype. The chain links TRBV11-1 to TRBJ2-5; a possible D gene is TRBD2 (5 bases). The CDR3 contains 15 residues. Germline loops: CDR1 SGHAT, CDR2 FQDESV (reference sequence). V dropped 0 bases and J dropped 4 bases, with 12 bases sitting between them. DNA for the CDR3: TGTGCCAGCAGCTTAGCGTTTCCAGCGGTAGAGACCCAGTACTTC. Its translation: CASSLAFPAVETQYF.

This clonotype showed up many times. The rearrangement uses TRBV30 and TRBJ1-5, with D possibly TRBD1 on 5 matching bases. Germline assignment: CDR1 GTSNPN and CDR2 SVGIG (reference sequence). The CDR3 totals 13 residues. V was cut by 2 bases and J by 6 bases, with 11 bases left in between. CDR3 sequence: CAWSSGNAQPQHF. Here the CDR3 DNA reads TGTGCCTGGAGTTCAGGGAACGCTCAGCCCCAGCATTTT.

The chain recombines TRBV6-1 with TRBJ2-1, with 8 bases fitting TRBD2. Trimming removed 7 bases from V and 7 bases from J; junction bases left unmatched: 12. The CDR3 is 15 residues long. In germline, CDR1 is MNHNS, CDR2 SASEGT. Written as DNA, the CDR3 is TGTGCCAGCAATCAACCGGGACTAGTCGCAAATGAGCAGTTCTTC. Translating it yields CASNQPGLVANEQFF.

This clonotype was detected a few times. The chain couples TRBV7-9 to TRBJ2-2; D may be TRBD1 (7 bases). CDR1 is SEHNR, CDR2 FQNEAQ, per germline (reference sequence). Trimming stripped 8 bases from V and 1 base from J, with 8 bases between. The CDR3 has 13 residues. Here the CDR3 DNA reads TGTGCCAGCCAGGGGGGGAACACCGGGGAGCTGTTTTTT. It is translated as CASQGGNTGELFF. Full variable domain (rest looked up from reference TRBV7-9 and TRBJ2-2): DTGVSQNPRHKITKRGQNVTFRCDPISEHNRLYWYRQTLGQGPEFLTYFQNEAQLEKSRLLSDRFSAERPKGSFSTLEIQRTEQGDSAMYLCASQGGNTGELFFGEGSRLTVL.

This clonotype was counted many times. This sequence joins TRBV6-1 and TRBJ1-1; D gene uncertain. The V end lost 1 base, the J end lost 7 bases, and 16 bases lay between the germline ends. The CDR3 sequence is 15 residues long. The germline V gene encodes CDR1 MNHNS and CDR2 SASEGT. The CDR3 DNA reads TGTGCCAGCAGTGAAGAGCGAGGGCGGCGAAGTGAAGCTTTCTTT. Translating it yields CASSEERGRRSEAFF.

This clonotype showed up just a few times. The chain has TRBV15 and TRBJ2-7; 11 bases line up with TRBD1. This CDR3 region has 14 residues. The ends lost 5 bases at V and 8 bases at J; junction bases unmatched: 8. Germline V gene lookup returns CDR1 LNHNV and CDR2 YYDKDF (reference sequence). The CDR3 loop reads CATSRDRGTGQQYF. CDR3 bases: TGTGCCACCAGCCGGGACAGGGGGACTGGGCAGCAGTACTTC. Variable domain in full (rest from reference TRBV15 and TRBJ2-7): DAMVIQNPRYQVTQFGKPVTLSCSQTLNHNVMYWYQQKSSQAPKLLFHYYDKDFNNEADTPDNFQSRRPNTSFCFLDIRSPGLGDTAMYLCATSRDRGTGQQYFGPGTRLTVT.

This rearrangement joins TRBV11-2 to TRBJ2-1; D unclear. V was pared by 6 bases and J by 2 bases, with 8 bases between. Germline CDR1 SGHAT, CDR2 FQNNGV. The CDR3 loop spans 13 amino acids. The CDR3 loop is CASRRSAYNEQFF. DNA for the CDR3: TGTGCCAGCAGAAGGTCCGCCTACAATGAGCAGTTCTTC.